The table lists the clone carrying this TCR beta chain with a count of one. No antigen is known for it. Using immunoSEQ multiplex PCR, the repertoire was profiled, and TCRdb retains in-frame clones only, with some absent. The sample contains over a million clones, around 98.5% of which appear only once. The V gene's germline CDR1 is LGHNA and CDR2 YSLEER. CDR3 length equals 14 residues. Germline trimming cut 5 bases from V and 9 bases from J; bases unmatched to any gene: 9. Adult Caucasians living in Nashville, Tennessee made up all of the donors. The data were obtained in a study of shared clonotypes between healthy human individuals. General study points: Around 5% was the fraction of naive CD4 clonotypes found shared across several donors.

Sequences were obtained from naive CD4+ T cells sorted from blood. Stated subset: CD45RA+ positively selected. The clonotype was recovered from a man younger than 45 in good health. The rearrangement joins TRBV4-3 to TRBJ2-1, with 8 bases lining up with TRBD2. The CDR3 protein is CASSVLAVSGEQFF. The CDR3 DNA reads TGCGCCAGCAGCGTACTAGCGGTTTCGGGTGAGCAGTTCTTC.